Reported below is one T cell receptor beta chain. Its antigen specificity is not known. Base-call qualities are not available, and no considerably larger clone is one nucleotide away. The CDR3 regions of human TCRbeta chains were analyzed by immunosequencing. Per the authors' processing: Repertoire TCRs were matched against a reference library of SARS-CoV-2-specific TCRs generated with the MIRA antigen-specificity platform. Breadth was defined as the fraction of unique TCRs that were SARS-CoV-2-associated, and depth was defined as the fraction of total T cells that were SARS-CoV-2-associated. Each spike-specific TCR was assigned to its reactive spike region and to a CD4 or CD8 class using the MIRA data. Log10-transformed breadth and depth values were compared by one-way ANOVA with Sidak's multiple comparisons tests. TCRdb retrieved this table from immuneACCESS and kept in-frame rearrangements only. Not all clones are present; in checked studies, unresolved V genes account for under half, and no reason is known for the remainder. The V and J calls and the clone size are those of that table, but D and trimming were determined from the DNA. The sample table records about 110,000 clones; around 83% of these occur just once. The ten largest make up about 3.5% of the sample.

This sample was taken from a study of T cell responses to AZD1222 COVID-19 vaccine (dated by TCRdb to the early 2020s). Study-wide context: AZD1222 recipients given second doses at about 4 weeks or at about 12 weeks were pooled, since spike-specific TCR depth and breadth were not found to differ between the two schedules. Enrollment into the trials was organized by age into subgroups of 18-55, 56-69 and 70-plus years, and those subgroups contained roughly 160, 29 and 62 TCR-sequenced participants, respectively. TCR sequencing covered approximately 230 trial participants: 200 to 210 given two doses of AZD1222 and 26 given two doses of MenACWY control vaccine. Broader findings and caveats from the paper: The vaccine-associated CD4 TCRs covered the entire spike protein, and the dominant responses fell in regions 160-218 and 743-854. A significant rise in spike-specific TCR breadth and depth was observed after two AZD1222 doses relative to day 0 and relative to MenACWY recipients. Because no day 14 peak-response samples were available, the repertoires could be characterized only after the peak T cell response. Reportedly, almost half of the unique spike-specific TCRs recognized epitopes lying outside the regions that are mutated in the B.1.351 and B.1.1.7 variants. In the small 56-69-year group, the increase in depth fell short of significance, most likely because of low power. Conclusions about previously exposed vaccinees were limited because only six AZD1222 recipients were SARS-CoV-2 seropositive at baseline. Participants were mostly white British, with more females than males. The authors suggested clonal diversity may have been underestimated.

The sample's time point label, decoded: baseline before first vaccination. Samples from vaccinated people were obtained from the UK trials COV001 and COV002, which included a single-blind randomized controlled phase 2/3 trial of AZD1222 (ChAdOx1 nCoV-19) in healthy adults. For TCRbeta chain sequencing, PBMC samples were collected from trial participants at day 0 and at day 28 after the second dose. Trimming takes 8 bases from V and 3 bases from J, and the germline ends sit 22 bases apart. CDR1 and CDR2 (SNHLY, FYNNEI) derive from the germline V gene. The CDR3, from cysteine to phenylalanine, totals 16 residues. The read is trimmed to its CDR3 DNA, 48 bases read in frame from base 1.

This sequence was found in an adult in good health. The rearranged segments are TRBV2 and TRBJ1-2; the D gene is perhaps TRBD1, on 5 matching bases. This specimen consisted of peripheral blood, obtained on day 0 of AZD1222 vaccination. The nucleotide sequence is TGTGCCAGCGAGGGGTTCGGCGGTTATGAAGACTATGGCTACACCTTC. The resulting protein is CASEGFGGYEDYGYTF.